This T cell receptor beta chain was recorded in a study of blood T cell repertoires in COVID-19. Looking at the study overall: COVID-19 samples collected from the United States, Italy and Spain covered acute and convalescent phases. PBMCs, B-cell-depleted T cells, or T cells were the source of the cDNA or gDNA that made up the material.

Clones were read by immunoSEQ multiplex PCR, and TCRdb kept only the in-frame ones, dropping some. The table shows some 96,000 clones, with 90% to 95% occurring only once. Trimming removed 2 bases from V and 7 bases from J, with 12 bases in between. Germline lookup yields CDR1 MNHNS and CDR2 SASEGT. The CDR3 loop spans 14 amino acids. Sequencing input: peripheral blood. The chain carries TRBV6-1 and TRBJ1-5; D might be TRBD1 (5 bases). The sequence was obtained from a man in his forties or fifties with active COVID-19. CDR3 region: CASSEPGLGQPQHF. The CDR3, as DNA: TGTGCCAGCAGTGAACCAGGGTTAGGACAGCCCCAGCATTTT.